What follows are 30 T cell receptor beta chains derived from one specimen sequenced in a study of tissue T cells after allogeneic stem cell transplantation. Assay used: immunoSEQ multiplex PCR; TCRdb lists only in-frame clones, some missing. The sample shows approximately 6,500 clones, around 65% of them seen only once. Here the sequenced sample was duodenum tissue, taken at autopsy. Source of these receptors: a woman aged 18 to 50 with breast cancer.

In its sample, this clone is medium-sized. The chain is built from TRBV27 and TRBJ2-5; 7 nucleotides agree with TRBD1. From germline, CDR1 is MNHEY and CDR2 SMNVEV (reference sequence). J was trimmed by 0 bases and V by 6 bases; bases with no gene match: 1. This CDR3 spans 13 amino acids. CDR3 sequence reads: CASRQGYQETQYF. CDR3 sequence (DNA): TGTGCCAGCAGACAGGGGTACCAAGAGACCCAGTACTTC.

The chain uses TRBV5-1 and TRBJ2-7, with 10 bases lining up with TRBD2. V was clipped by 0 bases and J by 5 bases; unmatched bases: 8. In germline, CDR1 is SGHRS, CDR2 YFSETQ. The CDR3 loop spans 16 amino acids. CDR3 sequence: CASSLVPSGRGDEQYF. The CDR3 bases are TGCGCCAGCAGCTTGGTTCCTAGCGGGAGAGGCGACGAGCAGTACTTC.

The rearrangement links TRBV9 to TRBJ1-6; D is undetermined. Germline V gene data show CDR1 as SGDLS and CDR2 as YYNGEE. V shed 0 bases and J shed 13 bases, with 11 bases lying between them. This CDR3 spans 13 amino acids. This CDR3 reads CASSVVPGGPLHF. CDR3 bases: TGTGCCAGCAGCGTAGTTCCGGGTGGCCCCCTCCACTTT.

The chain is built from TRBV7-2 and TRBJ1-2; D uncertain. The CDR3 spans 14 residues. Between the trimmed V and J ends, which lost 1 base and 6 bases, there was a span of 12 bases. Germline assignment: CDR1 SGHTA and CDR2 FQGNSA. The CDR3 region has the DNA TGTGCCAGCAGCTTAGTTGGTGCCAACCATGGCTACACCTTC. Protein sequence: CASSLVGANHGYTF.

V gene TRBV24-1 combines with J gene TRBJ2-1, with TRBD2 matching 8 bases. After removal of 2 bases from V and 0 bases from J, the junction contained 8 bases not matched to a gene. Germline lookup yields CDR1 KGHDR and CDR2 SFDVKD. The CDR3 covers 18 residues. The CDR3 DNA is TGTGCCACCAGTGATTCCCCCCGGACTAGCCGCTCCTACAATGAGCAGTTCTTC. This sequence encodes CATSDSPRTSRSYNEQFF.

This clone was seen a few times. This chain connects TRBV3-1 (or the pseudogene TRBV3-2) to TRBJ2-7; TRBD2 matches at 7 bases. Trimming removed 1 base from V and 0 bases from J; junction bases left unmatched: 3. The CDR3 contains 15 residues. The germline V gene encodes CDR1 LGHDT and CDR2 YNNKEL (reference sequence). The CDR3: CASSQVGGSSYEQYF. CDR3 DNA: TGTGCCAGCAGCCAAGTGGGCGGGAGCTCCTACGAGCAGTACTTC.

This sequence joins TRBV7-2 and TRBJ2-1; TRBD1 matches 7 bases. V lost 4 bases to trimming and J lost 4 bases; unmatched junction nucleotides: 10. The CDR3 has 16 residues. Per the germline V gene, CDR1 is SGHTA and CDR2 is FQGNSA. The DNA of the CDR3 is TGTGCCAGCAGCTCAAGCGACAGGGTTTTTTACAATGAGCAGTTCTTC. Translation: CASSSSDRVFYNEQFF.

The chain recombines TRBV2 with TRBJ2-5; D gene ambiguous. This CDR3 comprises 11 residues. Germline CDR1 is SNHLY and CDR2 is FYNNEI. Trimming left V 7 bases short and J 7 bases short, with 10 bases between. CDR3 bases: TGTGCCAGCACCTTCGTCGGGACCCAGTACTTC. Translation: CASTFVGTQYF.

Concerning this clone: The same CDR3 arises from other DNA sequences in this sample as well. The chain is built from TRBV12-5 and TRBJ2-7; D gene unclear. This CDR3 is 13 amino acids long. Germline V gives CDR1 LGHNT, CDR2 FRNRAP. V was pared by 1 base and J by 3 bases, with 7 bases between. The CDR3 nucleotides read TGTGCTAGTGGTTTGGACAGAGGCTACGAGCAGTACTTC. Translating it yields CASGLDRGYEQYF.

CDR3 residues: CASSFQAGGRETQYF. CDR3 coding DNA: TGTGCCAGCAGCTTTCAGGCGGGGGGCCGTGAGACCCAGTACTTC. The chain is built from TRBV7-2 and TRBJ2-5; 8 bases fit TRBD2. After removal of 3 bases from V and 5 bases from J, the junction contained 8 bases not matched to a gene. This CDR3 comprises 15 residues. CDR1 is SGHTA, CDR2 FQGNSA, per germline.

The rearrangement links TRBV2 to TRBJ1-6, with D possibly being TRBD1 (5 bases). V was clipped by 6 bases and J by 8 bases, with 20 bases between them. This CDR3 is 16 amino acids long. Per the germline V gene, CDR1 is SNHLY and CDR2 is FYNNEI. The CDR3 region is CASSQYSAREDSPLHF. DNA of the CDR3: TGTGCCAGCAGCCAATACAGCGCCAGGGAGGATTCACCCCTCCACTTT.

This clone showed up just once. The chain has TRBV19 and TRBJ2-3; D not certain. V lost 6 bases to trimming and J lost 2 bases, with 12 bases between them. CDR3 length equals 14 residues. Germline-derived CDR1 and CDR2 are LNHDA and SQIVND (reference sequence). The CDR3 spells CASSFSRNTDTQYF. CDR3 in DNA: TGTGCCAGTAGCTTTAGCAGAAACACAGATACGCAGTATTTT.

The genes are TRBV29-1 and TRBJ2-1; 8 bases are a match to TRBD2. Trimming took 3 bases from V and 5 from J; bases not matched to a gene: 6. Germline assignment: CDR1 SQVTM and CDR2 ANQGSEA. This CDR3 contains 14 residues. In DNA form, the CDR3 reads TGCAGCGTTGATCAGAGCGGGGGCAACAATGAGCAGTTCTTC. It translates to CSVDQSGGNNEQFF.

This clone was counted only a few times. The sample holds other DNA sequences that translate to the same CDR3. This chain's CDR3 is CASSYVSGYEQYF. CDR3 in DNA: TGTGCCAGCAGTTACGTTTCGGGTTACGAGCAGTACTTC. The chain carries TRBV6-2 or TRBV6-3 and TRBJ2-7, with D hard to call. The CDR3 totals 13 residues. Germline CDR1 MNHEY, CDR2 SVGEGT. V dropped 2 bases and J dropped 4 bases, with 9 bases sitting between them.

V is TRBV19 and J is TRBJ2-2; TRBD2 aligns across 9 bases. The CDR3 extends over 17 amino acids. CDR1 LNHDA and CDR2 SQIVND come from the germline V gene (reference sequence). With 0 bases clipped from V and 6 bases from J, the junction kept 8 bases outside the gene matches. The CDR3 nucleotides read TGTGCCAGTAGTATAGATGGTCGGCGGGAGGGCCCCGGGGAGCTGTTTTTT. Translated: CASSIDGRREGPGELFF.

V and J are TRBV25-1 and TRBJ1-6; no definite D call. Trimming took off 6 bases at V and 7 bases at J, with 10 bases between the two ends. The V gene's germline CDR1 is MGHDK and CDR2 SYGVNS. The CDR3 spans 13 residues. The CDR3 DNA reads as TGTGCCAGCAGGCTAGAACAGAATTCACCCCTCCACTTT. Its translation is CASRLEQNSPLHF. Combining the CDR3 with reference TRBV25-1 and TRBJ1-6 gives the whole variable domain EADIYQTPRYLVIGTGKKITLECSQTMGHDKMYWYQQDPGMELHLIHYSYGVNSTEKGDLSSESTVSRIRTEHFPLTLESARPSHTSQYLCASRLEQNSPLHFGNGTRLTVT.

In DNA, the CDR3 is TGCGCCAGCAGCTCAGCTAATACGGATGGCTACACCTTC. It is translated as CASSSANTDGYTF. This sequence joins TRBV5-1 and TRBJ1-2; the D is unclear. The CDR3 length is 13 residues. V lost 3 bases to trimming and J lost 6 bases, with 12 bases between them. Germline assignment: CDR1 SGHRS and CDR2 YFSETQ.

This clone was seen more than once but under ten times. The chain combines TRBV7-3 with TRBJ1-1; D is possibly TRBD1 (6 bases). Germline V lookup: CDR1 SGHTA, CDR2 FQGTGA. The CDR3 runs to 12 residues. The V end lost 5 bases, the J end lost 11 bases, and 15 bases lay between the germline ends. The CDR3 here is CASSTSRGVAFF. CDR3 DNA: TGTGCCAGCAGCACCTCGAGGGGGGTTGCTTTCTTT.

The rearrangement joins TRBV29-1 to TRBJ1-3; possibly TRBD1 for D (5 bases). V was trimmed by 4 bases and J by 4 bases, leaving 8 bases between them. The CDR3 has 12 amino acids. Germline-derived CDR1 and CDR2 are SQVTM and ANQGSEA. This CDR3 reads CSVGGVGNTIYF. The CDR3 DNA reads TGCAGCGTTGGAGGGGTGGGAAACACCATATATTTT. The whole variable domain, filled in from reference TRBV29-1 and TRBJ1-3, reads SAVISQKPSRDICQRGTSLTIQCQVDSQVTMMFWYRQQPGQSLTLIATANQGSEATYESGFVIDKFPISRPNLTFSTLTVSNMSPEDSSIYLCSVGGVGNTIYFGEGSWLTVV.

The chain links TRBV29-1 to TRBJ2-7; 7 bases fit TRBD2. The CDR3 contains 13 residues. The junction had 8 bases not matched to a gene; V was cut back by 5 bases and J by 4 bases. CDR1 and CDR2 (germline): SQVTM, ANQGSEA. CDR3 residues: CSVLGGGTYEQYF. The CDR3 coding sequence is TGCAGCGTTCTTGGGGGGGGAACTTACGAGCAGTACTTC.

The chain is built from TRBV5-1 and TRBJ2-4; D is ambiguous. The germline V gene encodes CDR1 SGHRS and CDR2 YFSETQ. This CDR3 contains 14 residues. Trimming shortened V by 3 bases and J by 0 bases, and 7 bases separated the two germline ends. CDR3 region: CASSSGLAKNIQYF. In DNA form, the CDR3 reads TGCGCCAGCAGCTCAGGATTAGCCAAAAACATTCAGTACTTC.

In its sample, this clone was seen a few times. The rearrangement links TRBV2 to TRBJ1-6; TRBD1 might be the D (5 bases). Germline lookup yields CDR1 SNHLY and CDR2 FYNNEI. The CDR3 loop spans 14 amino acids. V lost 7 bases and J lost 6, with 13 bases in between. This chain's CDR3 is CASTGTSFNSPLHF. For the CDR3, the DNA is TGTGCCAGCACCGGGACCTCGTTTAATTCACCCCTCCACTTT.

The gene calls are TRBV10-3 and TRBJ2-7, with D possibly TRBD2 on 8 matching bases. V dropped 6 bases and J dropped 0 bases, with 21 bases sitting between them. The CDR3 spans 17 residues. Germline CDR1 ENHRY, CDR2 SYGVKD. As DNA, the CDR3 is TGTGCCATCAGGGGGACTAGGGGGCAGGAAGACTCCTACGAGCAGTACTTC. It yields the protein CAIRGTRGQEDSYEQYF.

The chain uses TRBV5-1 and TRBJ2-7; D not resolved. V was clipped by 0 bases and J by 3 bases, with 4 bases between them. This CDR3 comprises 12 residues. Germline V gives CDR1 SGHRS, CDR2 YFSETQ. CDR3 nucleotide sequence: TGCGCCAGCAGCTTGGACCTCTACGAGCAGTACTTC. It codes for CASSLDLYEQYF. The full variable domain, its missing parts supplied by reference TRBV5-1 and TRBJ2-7, is KAGVTQTPRYLIKTRGQQVTLSCSPISGHRSVSWYQQTPGQGLQFLFEYFSETQRNKGNFPGRFSGRQFSNSRSEMNVSTLELGDSALYLCASSLDLYEQYFGPGTRLTVT.

There are a few counts of this clone. This rearrangement joins TRBV7-2 to TRBJ1-6, with 7 nucleotides matching TRBD1. Unmatched junction bases numbered 10, after V lost 5 bases and J lost 9 bases. The CDR3 extends over 15 amino acids. The germline V gene encodes CDR1 SGHTA and CDR2 FQGNSA. Written as DNA, the CDR3 is TGTGCCAGCAGCACGGGACAGCTCCACGCTTCACCCCTCCACTTT. Its protein is CASSTGQLHASPLHF.

The chain employs TRBV5-1 and TRBJ2-2, with D hard to call. This CDR3 is built from 15 residues. Trimming pared 0 bases from V and 2 bases from J, leaving 8 bases between. CDR1 SGHRS and CDR2 YFSETQ come from the germline V gene. Written as DNA, the CDR3 is TGCGCCAGCAGCTTGGAGGCAGGTAACACCGGGGAGCTGTTTTTT. Its translation: CASSLEAGNTGELFF.

The CDR3 coding sequence is TGTGCCAGCAGTAAAGGACCCGACGAGCAGTACTTC. This gives the protein CASSKGPDEQYF. The rearrangement joins TRBV6-2 or TRBV6-3 to TRBJ2-7; D is unresolved. This CDR3 is built from 12 residues. CDR1 and CDR2 (germline): MNHEY, SVGEGT. Trimming left V 5 bases short and J 5 bases short, with 10 bases between.

V and J are TRBV4-3 and TRBJ2-1, with 8 nucleotides matching TRBD1. V dropped 1 base and J dropped 1; count of bases not matched to a gene: 0. CDR1 LGHNA and CDR2 YSLEER come from the germline V gene. The CDR3 is 15 residues long. The CDR3 bases are TGCGCCAGCAGCCAAGGGACAGGGTCCTACAATGAGCAGTTCTTC. It is translated as CASSQGTGSYNEQFF.

The rearrangement links TRBV7-9 to TRBJ2-7; 8 bases are shared with TRBD1. The junction had 13 bases not matched to a gene; V was cut back by 6 bases and J by 6 bases. The CDR3 totals 15 residues. The germline V gene has CDR1 SEHNR and CDR2 FQNEAQ (reference sequence). The CDR3 reads CASSWEDRGGGEQYF. The CDR3 DNA reads as TGTGCCAGCAGTTGGGAAGACAGGGGAGGAGGCGAGCAGTACTTC.

This chain uses TRBV6-5 with TRBJ2-1, with 8 bases that match TRBD2. V lost 11 bases, J lost 6 bases, and 12 bases stayed unmatched. Germline V gives CDR1 MNHEY, CDR2 SVGAGI. The CDR3 runs 14 residues. The CDR3 coding sequence is TGTGCCTCAAGAGCGGGCGGGGGGTTCAATGAGCAGTTCTTC. Translation gives CASRAGGGFNEQFF.